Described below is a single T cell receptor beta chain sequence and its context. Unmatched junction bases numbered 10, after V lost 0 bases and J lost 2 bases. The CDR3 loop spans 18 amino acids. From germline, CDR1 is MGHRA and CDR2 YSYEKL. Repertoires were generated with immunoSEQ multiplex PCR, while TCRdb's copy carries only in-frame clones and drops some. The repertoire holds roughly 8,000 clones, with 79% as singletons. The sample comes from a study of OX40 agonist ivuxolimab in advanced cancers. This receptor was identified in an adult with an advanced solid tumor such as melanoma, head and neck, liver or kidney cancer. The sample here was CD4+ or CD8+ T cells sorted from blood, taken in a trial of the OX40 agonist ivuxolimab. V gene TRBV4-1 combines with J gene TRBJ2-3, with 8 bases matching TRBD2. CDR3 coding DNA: TGCGCCAGCAGCCAAGAATGGAATCGACTAGCGAACACAGATACGCAGTATTTT. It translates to CASSQEWNRLANTDTQYF.